This T cell receptor (beta chain) was captured by sequencing in a study of identical twins. General study results and limits: Potential partial confounding of zero-insertion analyses by invariant MAIT and iNKT cells was noted. Cross-sectional statistics, not tracking of the same donors, supported the conclusions.

In germline, CDR1 is LNHNV, CDR2 YYDKDF (reference sequence). The CDR3 consists of 13 residues. Trimming removed 7 bases from V and 4 bases from J, with 13 bases in between. This clonotype was detected ten times or more. Antigen unknown. Each cDNA held unique molecular identifiers, and template switching gave it a universal primer site. TCRdb processed the 5' RACE reads anew with MiXCR; each CDR3 protein has one entry. The data contain approximately 670,000 distinct CDR3 sequences, 5.5% to 6.5% of them seen just once; the ten biggest clones take up roughly 2%. Sequencing was performed on naive T cells sorted from blood. The sequence was collected from a man between 18 and 35 years old in good health. The chain employs TRBV15 and TRBJ1-1; the D is unclear. Written as DNA, the CDR3 is TGTGCCACCAACCTTGGAGGAGGCACTGAAGCTTTCTTT. It codes for CATNLGGGTEAFF.